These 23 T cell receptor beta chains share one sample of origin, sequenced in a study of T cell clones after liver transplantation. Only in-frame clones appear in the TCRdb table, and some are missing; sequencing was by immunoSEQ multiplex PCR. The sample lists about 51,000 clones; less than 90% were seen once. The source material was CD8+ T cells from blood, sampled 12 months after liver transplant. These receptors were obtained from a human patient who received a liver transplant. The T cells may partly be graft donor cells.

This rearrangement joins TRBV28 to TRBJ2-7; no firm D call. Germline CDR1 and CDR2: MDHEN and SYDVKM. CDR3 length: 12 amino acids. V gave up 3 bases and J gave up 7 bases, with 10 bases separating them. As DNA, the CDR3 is TGTGCCAGCAGTTTCTTGGGCTGGGAGCAGTACTTC. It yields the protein CASSFLGWEQYF. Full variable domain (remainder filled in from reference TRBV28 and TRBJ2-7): DVKVTQSSRYLVKRTGEKVFLECVQDMDHENMFWYRQDPGLGLRLIYFSYDVKMKEKGDIPEGYSVSREKKERFSLILESASTNQTSMYLCASSFLGWEQYFGPGTRLTVT.

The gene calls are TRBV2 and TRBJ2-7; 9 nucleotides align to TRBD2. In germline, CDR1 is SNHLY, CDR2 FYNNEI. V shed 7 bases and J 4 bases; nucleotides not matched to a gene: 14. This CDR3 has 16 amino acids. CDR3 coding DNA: TGTGCCAGCATCAGCCATTTAGCGGGAGCGGTTTACGAGCAGTACTTC. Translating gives CASISHLAGAVYEQYF.

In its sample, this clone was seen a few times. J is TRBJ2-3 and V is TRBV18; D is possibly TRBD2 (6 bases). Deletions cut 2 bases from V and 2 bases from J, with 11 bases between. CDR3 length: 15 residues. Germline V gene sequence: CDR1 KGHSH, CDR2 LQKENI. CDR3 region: CASSPGTRLTDTQYF. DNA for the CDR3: TGTGCCAGCTCACCAGGGACTCGGCTCACAGATACGCAGTATTTT.

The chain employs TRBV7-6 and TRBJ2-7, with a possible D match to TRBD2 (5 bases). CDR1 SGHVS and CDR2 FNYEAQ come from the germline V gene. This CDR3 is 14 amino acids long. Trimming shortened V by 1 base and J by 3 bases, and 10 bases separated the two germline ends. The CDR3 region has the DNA TGTGCCAGCAGCTTAGATCGAGGGAACTACGAGCAGTACTTC. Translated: CASSLDRGNYEQYF.

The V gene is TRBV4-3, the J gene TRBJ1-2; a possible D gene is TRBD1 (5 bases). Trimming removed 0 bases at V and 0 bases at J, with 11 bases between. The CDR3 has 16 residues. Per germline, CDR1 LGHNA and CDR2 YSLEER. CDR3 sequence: CASSQERTLTNYGYTF. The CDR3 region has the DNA TGCGCCAGCAGCCAAGAGAGGACATTGACTAACTATGGCTACACCTTC.

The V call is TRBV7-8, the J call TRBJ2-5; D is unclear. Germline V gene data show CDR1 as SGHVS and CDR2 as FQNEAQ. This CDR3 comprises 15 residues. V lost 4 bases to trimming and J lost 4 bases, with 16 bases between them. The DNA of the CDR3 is TGTGCCAGCAGCTCCATCGCAGGCTTGGGAGAGACCCAGTACTTC. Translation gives CASSSIAGLGETQYF.

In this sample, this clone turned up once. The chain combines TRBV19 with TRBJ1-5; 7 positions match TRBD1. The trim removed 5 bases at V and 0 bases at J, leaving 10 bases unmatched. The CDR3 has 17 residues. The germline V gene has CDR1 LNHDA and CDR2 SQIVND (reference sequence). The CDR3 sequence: CASSSYPGQYSNQPQHF. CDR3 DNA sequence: TGTGCCAGTAGTTCATACCCGGGACAGTATAGCAATCAGCCCCAGCATTTT.

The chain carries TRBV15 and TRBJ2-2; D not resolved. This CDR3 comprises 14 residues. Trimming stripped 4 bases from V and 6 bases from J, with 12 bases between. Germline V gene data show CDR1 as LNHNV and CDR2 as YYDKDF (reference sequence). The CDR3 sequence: CATSTRLFPGELFF. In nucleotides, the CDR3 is TGTGCCACCAGCACCCGATTGTTCCCCGGGGAGCTGTTTTTT.

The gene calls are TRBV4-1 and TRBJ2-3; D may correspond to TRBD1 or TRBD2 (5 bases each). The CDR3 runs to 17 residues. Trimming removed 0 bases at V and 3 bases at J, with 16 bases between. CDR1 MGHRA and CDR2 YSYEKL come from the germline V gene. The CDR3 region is CASSQEVSGGLTDTQYF. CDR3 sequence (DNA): TGCGCCAGCAGCCAAGAAGTTTCTGGGGGTTTGACAGATACGCAGTATTTT.

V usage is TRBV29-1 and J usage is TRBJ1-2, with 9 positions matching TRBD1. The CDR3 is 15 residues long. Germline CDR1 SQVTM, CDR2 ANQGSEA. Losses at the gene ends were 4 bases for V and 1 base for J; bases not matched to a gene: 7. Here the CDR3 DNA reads TGCAGCGTTGGAGACCCGGGACAGGGTAACTATGGCTACACCTTC. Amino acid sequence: CSVGDPGQGNYGYTF.

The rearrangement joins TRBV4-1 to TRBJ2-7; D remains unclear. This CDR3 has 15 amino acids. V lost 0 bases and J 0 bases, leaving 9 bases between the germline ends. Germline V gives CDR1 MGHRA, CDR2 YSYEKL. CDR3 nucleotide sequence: TGCGCCAGCAGCCAAGATCACAGCGTCTCCTACGAGCAGTACTTC. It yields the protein CASSQDHSVSYEQYF.

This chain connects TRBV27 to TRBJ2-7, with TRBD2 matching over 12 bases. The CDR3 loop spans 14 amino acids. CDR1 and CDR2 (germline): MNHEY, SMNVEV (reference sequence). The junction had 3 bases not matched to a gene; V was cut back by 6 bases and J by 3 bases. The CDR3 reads CASSLTSGGYEQYF. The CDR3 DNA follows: TGTGCCAGCAGCCTGACTAGCGGGGGCTACGAGCAGTACTTC.

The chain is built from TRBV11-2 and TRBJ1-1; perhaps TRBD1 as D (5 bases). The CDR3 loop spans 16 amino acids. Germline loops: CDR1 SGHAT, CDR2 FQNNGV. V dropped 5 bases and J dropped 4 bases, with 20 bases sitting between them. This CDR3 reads CASSPSSGERGTEAFF. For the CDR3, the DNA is TGTGCCAGCAGCCCTTCCTCCGGGGAGAGGGGCACTGAAGCTTTCTTT. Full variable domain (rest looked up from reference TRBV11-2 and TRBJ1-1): EAGVAQSPRYKIIEKRQSVAFWCNPISGHATLYWYQQILGQGPKLLIQFQNNGVVDDSQLPKDRFSAERLKGVDSTLKIQPAKLEDSAVYLCASSPSSGERGTEAFFGQGTRLTVV.

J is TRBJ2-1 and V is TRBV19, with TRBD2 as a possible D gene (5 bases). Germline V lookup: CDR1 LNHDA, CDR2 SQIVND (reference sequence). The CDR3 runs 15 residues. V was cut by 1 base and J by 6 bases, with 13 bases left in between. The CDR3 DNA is TGTGCCAGTAGTATAGTACACCGGGAAGCCAATGAGCAGTTCTTC. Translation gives CASSIVHREANEQFF.

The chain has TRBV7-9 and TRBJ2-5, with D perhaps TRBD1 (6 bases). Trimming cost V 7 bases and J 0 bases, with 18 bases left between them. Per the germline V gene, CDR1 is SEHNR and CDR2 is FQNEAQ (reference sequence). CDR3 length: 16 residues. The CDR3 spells CASTPVRGQYQETQYF. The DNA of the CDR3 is TGTGCCAGCACCCCCGTACGCGGACAGTACCAAGAGACCCAGTACTTC. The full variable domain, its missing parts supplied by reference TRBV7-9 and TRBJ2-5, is DTGVSQNPRHKITKRGQNVTFRCDPISEHNRLYWYRQTLGQGPEFLTYFQNEAQLEKSRLLSDRFSAERPKGSFSTLEIQRTEQGDSAMYLCASTPVRGQYQETQYFGPGTRLLVL.

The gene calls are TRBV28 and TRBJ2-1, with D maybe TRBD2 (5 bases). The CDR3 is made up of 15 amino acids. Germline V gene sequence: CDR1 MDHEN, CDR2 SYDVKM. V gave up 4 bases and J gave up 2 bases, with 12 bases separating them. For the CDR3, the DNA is TGTGCCAGCAGTTCGACTATCTTCCCCTACAATGAGCAGTTCTTC. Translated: CASSSTIFPYNEQFF. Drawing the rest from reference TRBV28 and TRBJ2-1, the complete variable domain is DVKVTQSSRYLVKRTGEKVFLECVQDMDHENMFWYRQDPGLGLRLIYFSYDVKMKEKGDIPEGYSVSREKKERFSLILESASTNQTSMYLCASSSTIFPYNEQFFGPGTRLTVL.

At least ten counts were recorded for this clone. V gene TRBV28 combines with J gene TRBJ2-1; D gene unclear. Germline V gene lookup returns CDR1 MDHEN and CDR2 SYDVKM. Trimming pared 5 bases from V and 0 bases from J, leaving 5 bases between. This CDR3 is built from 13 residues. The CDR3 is CASSANSYNEQFF. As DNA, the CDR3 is TGTGCCAGCAGTGCCAACTCCTACAATGAGCAGTTCTTC.

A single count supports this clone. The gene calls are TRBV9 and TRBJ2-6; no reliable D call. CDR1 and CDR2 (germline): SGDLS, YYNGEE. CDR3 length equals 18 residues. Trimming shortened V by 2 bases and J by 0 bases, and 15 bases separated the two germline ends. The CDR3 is CASSVSKALTSGANVLTF. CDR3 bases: TGTGCCAGCAGCGTCTCAAAGGCCCTTACCTCTGGGGCCAACGTCCTGACTTTC.

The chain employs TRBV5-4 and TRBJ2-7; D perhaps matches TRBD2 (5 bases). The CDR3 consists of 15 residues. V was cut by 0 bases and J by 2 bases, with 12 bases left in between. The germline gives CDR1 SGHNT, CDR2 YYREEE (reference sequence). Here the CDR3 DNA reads TGTGCCAGCAGCTTGGGGGGAGCCCTAACCTACGAGCAGTACTTC. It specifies CASSLGGALTYEQYF.

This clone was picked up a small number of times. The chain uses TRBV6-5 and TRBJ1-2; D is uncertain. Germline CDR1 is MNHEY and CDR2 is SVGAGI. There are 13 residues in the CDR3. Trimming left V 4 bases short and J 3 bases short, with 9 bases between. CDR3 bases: TGTGCCAGCAGTTCCGGGCCTTACTATGGCTACACCTTC. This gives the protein CASSSGPYYGYTF.

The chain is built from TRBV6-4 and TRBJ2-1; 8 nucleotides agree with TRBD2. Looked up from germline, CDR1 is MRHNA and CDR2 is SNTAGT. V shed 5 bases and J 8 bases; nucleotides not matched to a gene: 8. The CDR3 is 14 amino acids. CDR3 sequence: CASSRAGERDEQFF. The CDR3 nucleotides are TGTGCCAGCAGTAGAGCGGGAGAGCGGGATGAGCAGTTCTTC.

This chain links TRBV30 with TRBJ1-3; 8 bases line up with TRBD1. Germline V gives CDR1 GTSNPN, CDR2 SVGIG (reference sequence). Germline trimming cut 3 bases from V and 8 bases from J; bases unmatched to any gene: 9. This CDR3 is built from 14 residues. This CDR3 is CAWSWTGSTDTIYF. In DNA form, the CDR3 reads TGTGCCTGGAGCTGGACAGGGTCGACAGACACCATATATTTT.

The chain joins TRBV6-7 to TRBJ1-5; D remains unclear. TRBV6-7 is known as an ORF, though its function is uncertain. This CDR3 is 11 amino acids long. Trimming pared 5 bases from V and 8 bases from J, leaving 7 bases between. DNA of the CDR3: TGTGCCAGCAGTCAACAGAAGCCCCAGCATTTT. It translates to CASSQQKPQHF.